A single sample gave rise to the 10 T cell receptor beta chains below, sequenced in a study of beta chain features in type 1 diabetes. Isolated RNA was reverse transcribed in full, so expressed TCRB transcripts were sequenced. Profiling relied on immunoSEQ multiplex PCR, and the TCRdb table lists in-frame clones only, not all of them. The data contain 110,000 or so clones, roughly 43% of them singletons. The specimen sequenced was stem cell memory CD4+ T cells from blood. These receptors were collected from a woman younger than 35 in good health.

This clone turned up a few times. CDR3 region: CSVDAVASGIENEQFF. Here the CDR3 DNA reads TGCAGCGTTGATGCGGTGGCTAGCGGGATTGAAAATGAGCAGTTCTTC. The J gene is TRBJ2-1, the V gene TRBV29-1; TRBD2 agrees at 9 bases. The CDR3 covers 16 residues. The germline gives CDR1 SQVTM, CDR2 ANQGSEA. Trimming removed 3 bases from V and 7 bases from J; junction bases left unmatched: 13.

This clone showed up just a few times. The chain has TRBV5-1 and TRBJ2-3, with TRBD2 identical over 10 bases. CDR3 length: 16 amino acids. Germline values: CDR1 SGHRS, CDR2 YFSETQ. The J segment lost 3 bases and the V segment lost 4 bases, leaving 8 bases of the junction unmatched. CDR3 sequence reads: CASSSPLAGATDTQYF. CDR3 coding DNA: TGCGCCAGCAGCAGCCCCCTAGCGGGAGCAACAGATACGCAGTATTTT.

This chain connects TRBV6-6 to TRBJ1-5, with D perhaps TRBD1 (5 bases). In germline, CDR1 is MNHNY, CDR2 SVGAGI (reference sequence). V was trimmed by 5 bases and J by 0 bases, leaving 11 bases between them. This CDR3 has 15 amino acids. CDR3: CASSAQGYSNQPQHF. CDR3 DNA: TGTGCCAGCAGTGCCCAGGGTTATAGCAATCAGCCCCAGCATTTT.

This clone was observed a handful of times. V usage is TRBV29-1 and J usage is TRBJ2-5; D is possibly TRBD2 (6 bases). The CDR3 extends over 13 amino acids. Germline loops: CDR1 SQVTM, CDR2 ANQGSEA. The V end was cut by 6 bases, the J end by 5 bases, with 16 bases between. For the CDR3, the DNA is TGCAGCGTGGTCCAGGGTGGAGGGGAGACCCAGTACTTC. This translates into CSVVQGGGETQYF.

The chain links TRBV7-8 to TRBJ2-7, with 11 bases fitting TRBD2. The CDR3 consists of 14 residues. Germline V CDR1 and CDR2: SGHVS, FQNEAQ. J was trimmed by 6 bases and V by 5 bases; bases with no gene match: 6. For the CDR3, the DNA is TGTGCCAGCAGCCGACTAGCGGGGTTAGGCGAGCAGTACTTC. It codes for CASSRLAGLGEQYF.

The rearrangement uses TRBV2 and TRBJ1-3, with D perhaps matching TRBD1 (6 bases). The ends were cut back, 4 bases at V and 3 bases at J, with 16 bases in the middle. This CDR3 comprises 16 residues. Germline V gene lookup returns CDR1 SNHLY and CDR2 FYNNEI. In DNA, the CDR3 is TGTGCCAGCAGTGTGGGGGCCTTTCCCAGTGGAAACACCATATATTTT. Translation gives CASSVGAFPSGNTIYF.

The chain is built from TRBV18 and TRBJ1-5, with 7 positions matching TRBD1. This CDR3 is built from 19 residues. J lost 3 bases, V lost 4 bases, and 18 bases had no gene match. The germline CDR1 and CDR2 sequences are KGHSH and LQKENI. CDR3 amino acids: CASSLTPLLQQGPNQPQHF. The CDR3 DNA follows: TGTGCCAGCTCACTCACCCCCCTCCTTCAACAGGGGCCCAATCAGCCCCAGCATTTT.

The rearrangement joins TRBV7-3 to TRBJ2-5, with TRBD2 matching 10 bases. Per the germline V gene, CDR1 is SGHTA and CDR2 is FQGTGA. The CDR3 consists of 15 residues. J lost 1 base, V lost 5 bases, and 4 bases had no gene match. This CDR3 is CASSLRLAGQETQYF. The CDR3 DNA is TGTGCCAGCAGCCTTCGACTAGCGGGCCAAGAGACCCAGTACTTC. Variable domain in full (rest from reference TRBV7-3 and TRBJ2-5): GAGVSQTPSNKVTEKGKYVELRCDPISGHTALYWYRQSLGQGPEFLIYFQGTGAADDSGLPNDRFFAVRPEGSVSTLKIQRTERGDSAVYLCASSLRLAGQETQYFGPGTRLLVL.

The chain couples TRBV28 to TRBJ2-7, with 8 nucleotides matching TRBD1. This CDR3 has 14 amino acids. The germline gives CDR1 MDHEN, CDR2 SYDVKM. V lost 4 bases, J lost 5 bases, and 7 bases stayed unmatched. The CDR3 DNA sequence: TGTGCCAGCAGTTCCCGACAGGGGAAAGACGAGCAGTACTTC. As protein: CASSSRQGKDEQYF.

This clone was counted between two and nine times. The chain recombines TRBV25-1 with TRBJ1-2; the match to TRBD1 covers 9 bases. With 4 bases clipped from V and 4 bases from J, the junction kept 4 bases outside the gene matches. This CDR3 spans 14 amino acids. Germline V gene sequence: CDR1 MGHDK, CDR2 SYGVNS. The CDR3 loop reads CASSGDREVYGYTF. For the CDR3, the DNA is TGTGCCAGCAGTGGGGACAGGGAAGTCTATGGCTACACCTTC.